The T cell receptor beta chain described here comes from a study of blood T cell repertoires in COVID-19. The wider study: Samples taken during acute and convalescent COVID-19 were collected in the United States, Italy and Spain. T cells, B-cell-depleted T cells, or PBMCs supplied cDNA or gDNA.

In the original workflow: The authors estimated nucleated cell counts from reference gene primer amplification. Some clones are missing from TCRdb's copy, which holds only in-frame ones; the method was immunoSEQ multiplex PCR. The V and J calls and clone size were taken over from that table, and D and trimming were inferred from the DNA. The sample holds some 200,000 clones; 70% to 90% are singletons and the top ten take about 0.72%. The CDR3 loop spans 13 amino acids. Unmatched junction bases numbered 4, after V lost 6 bases and J lost 4 bases. Germline V gene data show CDR1 as SGHTA and CDR2 as FQGTGA.

The specimen was peripheral blood. The TCR originated in a woman between 65 and 79 years old with acute or convalescent COVID-19. The rearrangement links TRBV7-3 to TRBJ2-3; TRBD1 matches 7 bases. In DNA, the CDR3 is TGTGCCAGCAGAGCCACAGGGGCAGATACGCAGTATTTT. Encoded protein: CASRATGADTQYF.